A single sample is the source of the 8 T cell receptor beta chains below, sequenced in a study of T cell changes during pregnancy in multiple sclerosis. Data came from immunoSEQ multiplex PCR; TCRdb stores just in-frame clones and leaves some out. The table has 55,000 to 65,000 clones, 93% seen once. This specimen consisted of peripheral blood, obtained after pregnancy. The receptors stem from a female donor with multiple sclerosis, enrolled in a pregnancy study.

V is TRBV4-3 and J is TRBJ1-1; D possibly corresponds to TRBD1 (5 bases). Germline V gives CDR1 LGHNA, CDR2 YSLEER. Trimming cost V 0 bases and J 3 bases, with 8 bases left between them. The CDR3 is 14 residues long. CDR3 nucleotides: TGCGCCAGCAGCCAAGATTGGGGGGACACTGAAGCTTTCTTT. Translated: CASSQDWGDTEAFF.

The count of this clone is one. The gene calls are TRBV7-2 and TRBJ2-7, with D possibly TRBD1 on 6 matching bases. CDR3 length: 14 amino acids. Germline loops: CDR1 SGHTA, CDR2 FQGNSA. V lost 5 bases, J lost 3 bases, and 14 bases lay in between. CDR3 sequence: CASSLGGDLYEQYF. The CDR3 nucleotides are TGTGCCAGCAGCCTAGGGGGAGACCTCTACGAGCAGTACTTC.

This chain links TRBV6-6 with TRBJ2-6; 7 bases fit TRBD1. The CDR3 is 14 residues long. The junction had 5 bases not matched to a gene; V was cut back by 8 bases and J by 4 bases. Germline CDR1 is MNHNY and CDR2 is SVGAGI (reference sequence). CDR3 DNA: TGTGCCAGCGACAGGGTTACCGGGGCCAACGTCCTGACTTTC. Protein product: CASDRVTGANVLTF.

The V call is TRBV29-1, the J call TRBJ1-2; D is uncertain. Trimming shortened V by 0 bases and J by 8 bases, and 13 bases separated the two germline ends. CDR1 SQVTM and CDR2 ANQGSEA come from the germline V gene. The CDR3 totals 13 residues. CDR3: CSVEDLAKGGYTF. The CDR3 DNA reads as TGCAGCGTTGAAGATTTAGCGAAAGGGGGCTACACCTTC.

The chain has TRBV30 and TRBJ1-3; D is unresolved. V was pared by 1 base and J by 4 bases, with 8 bases between. CDR3 length equals 13 residues. Germline-derived CDR1 and CDR2 are GTSNPN and SVGIG (reference sequence). CDR3 nucleotide sequence: TGTGCCTGGAGTGACGGGAGAGGAAACACCATATATTTT. This translates into CAWSDGRGNTIYF.

The chain uses TRBV5-6 and TRBJ2-1, with 8 nucleotides matching TRBD1. Losses at the gene ends were 1 base for V and 6 bases for J; bases not matched to a gene: 9. Germline assignment: CDR1 SGHDT and CDR2 YYEEEE. The CDR3 runs to 16 residues. CDR3 sequence reads: CASSLFPTGVLNEQFF. The CDR3 region has the DNA TGTGCCAGCAGCTTGTTCCCGACAGGGGTACTCAATGAGCAGTTCTTC.

The rearrangement uses TRBV6-6 and TRBJ2-7, with TRBD2 identical over 8 bases. CDR3 size: 16 residues. Trimming cost V 1 base and J 4 bases; bases outside gene matches: 9. The germline gives CDR1 MNHNY, CDR2 SVGAGI (reference sequence). The CDR3 coding sequence is TGTGCCAGCAGTTACTTGGCCGGGGGGGGCATGTACGAGCAGTACTTC. This gives the protein CASSYLAGGGMYEQYF.

This clone was counted a single time. The chain uses TRBV5-1 and TRBJ2-3, with 7 bases aligning to TRBD1. Losses at the gene ends were 4 bases for V and 3 bases for J; bases not matched to a gene: 8. The CDR3 length is 15 residues. Germline V gene lookup returns CDR1 SGHRS and CDR2 YFSETQ. In DNA form, the CDR3 reads TGCGCCAGCAGCCTCCGGGACAGCTATACAGATACGCAGTATTTT. This translates into CASSLRDSYTDTQYF.